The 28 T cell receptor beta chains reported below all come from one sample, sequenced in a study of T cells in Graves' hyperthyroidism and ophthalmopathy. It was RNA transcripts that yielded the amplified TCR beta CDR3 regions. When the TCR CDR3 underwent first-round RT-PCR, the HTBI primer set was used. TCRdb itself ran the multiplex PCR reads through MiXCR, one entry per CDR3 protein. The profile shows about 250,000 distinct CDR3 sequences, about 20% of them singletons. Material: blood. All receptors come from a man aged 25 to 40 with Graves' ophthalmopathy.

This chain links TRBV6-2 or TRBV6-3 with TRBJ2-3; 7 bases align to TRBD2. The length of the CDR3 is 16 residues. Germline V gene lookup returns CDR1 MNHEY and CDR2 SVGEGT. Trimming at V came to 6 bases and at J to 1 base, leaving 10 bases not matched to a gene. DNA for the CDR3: TGTGCCAGCAGAACCACTAGCGCTCGAGGCACAGATACGCAGTATTTT. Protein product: CASRTTSARGTDTQYF.

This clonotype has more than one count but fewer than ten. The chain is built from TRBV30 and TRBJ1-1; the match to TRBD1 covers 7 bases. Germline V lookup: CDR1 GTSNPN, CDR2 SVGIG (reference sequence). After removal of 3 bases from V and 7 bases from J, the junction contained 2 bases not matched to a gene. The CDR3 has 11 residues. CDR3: CAWRNRGEAFF. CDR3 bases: TGTGCCTGGAGAAACAGGGGTGAAGCTTTCTTT.

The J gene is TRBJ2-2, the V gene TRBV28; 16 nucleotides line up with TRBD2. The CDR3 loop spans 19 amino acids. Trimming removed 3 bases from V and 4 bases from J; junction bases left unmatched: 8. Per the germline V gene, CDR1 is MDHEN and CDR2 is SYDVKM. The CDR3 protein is CASSFPGLAGGPRTGELFF. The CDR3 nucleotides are TGTGCCAGCAGTTTCCCGGGACTAGCGGGAGGGCCGCGCACCGGGGAGCTGTTTTTT.

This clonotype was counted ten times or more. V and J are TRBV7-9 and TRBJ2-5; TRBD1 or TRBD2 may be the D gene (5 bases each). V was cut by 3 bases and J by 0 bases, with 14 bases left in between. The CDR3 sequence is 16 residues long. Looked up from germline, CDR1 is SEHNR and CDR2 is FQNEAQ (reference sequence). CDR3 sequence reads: CASSLGVGGHQETQYF. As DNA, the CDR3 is TGTGCCAGCAGCTTGGGGGTAGGTGGGCACCAAGAGACCCAGTACTTC.

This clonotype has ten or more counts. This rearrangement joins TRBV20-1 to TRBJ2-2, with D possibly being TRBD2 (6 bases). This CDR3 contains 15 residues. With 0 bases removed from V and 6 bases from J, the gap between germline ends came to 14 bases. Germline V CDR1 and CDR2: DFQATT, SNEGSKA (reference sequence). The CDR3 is CSARDGWEASGELFF. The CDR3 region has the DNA TGCAGTGCTAGAGATGGGTGGGAGGCATCCGGGGAGCTGTTTTTT.

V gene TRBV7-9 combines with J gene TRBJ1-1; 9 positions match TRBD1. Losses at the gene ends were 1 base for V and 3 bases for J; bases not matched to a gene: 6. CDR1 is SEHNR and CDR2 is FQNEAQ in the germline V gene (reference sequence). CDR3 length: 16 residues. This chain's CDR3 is CASSLGRDRAYTEAFF. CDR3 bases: TGTGCCAGCAGCTTAGGGAGGGACAGGGCCTACACTGAAGCTTTCTTT.

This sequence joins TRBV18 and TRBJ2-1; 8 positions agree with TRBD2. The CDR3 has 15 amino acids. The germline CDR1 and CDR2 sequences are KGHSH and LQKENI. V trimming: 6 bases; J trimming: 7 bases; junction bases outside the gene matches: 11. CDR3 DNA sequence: TGTGCCAGCTCCCGCCCCGGGACTAGGGGTAATGAGCAGTTCTTC. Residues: CASSRPGTRGNEQFF.

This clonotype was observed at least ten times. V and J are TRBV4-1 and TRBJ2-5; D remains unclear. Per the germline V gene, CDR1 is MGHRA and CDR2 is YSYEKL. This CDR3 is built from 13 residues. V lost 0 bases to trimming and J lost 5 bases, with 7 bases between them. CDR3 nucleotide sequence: TGCGCCAGCAGCCAAGAGGGTTTGGAGACCCAGTACTTC. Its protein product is CASSQEGLETQYF.

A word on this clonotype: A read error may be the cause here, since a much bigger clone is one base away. CDR3 sequence: CASSFGTGGSYEQCF. The CDR3 DNA is TGTGCCAGCAGTTTTGGGACGGGAGGGTCCTACGAGCAGTGCTTC. The chain recombines TRBV12-3 or TRBV12-4 with TRBJ2-7; 8 bases align to TRBD2. This CDR3 has 15 residues.

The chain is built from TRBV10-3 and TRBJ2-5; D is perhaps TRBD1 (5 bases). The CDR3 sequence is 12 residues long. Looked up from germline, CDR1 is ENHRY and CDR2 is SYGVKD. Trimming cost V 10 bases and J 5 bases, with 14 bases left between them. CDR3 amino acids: CATQGVWETQYF. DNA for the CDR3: TGTGCCACCCAAGGGGTTTGGGAGACCCAGTACTTC.

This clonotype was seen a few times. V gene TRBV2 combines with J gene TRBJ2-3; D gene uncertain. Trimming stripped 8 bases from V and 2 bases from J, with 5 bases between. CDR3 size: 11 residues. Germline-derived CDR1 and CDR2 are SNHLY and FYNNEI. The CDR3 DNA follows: TGTGCCAGCGACTTCACAGATACGCAGTATTTT. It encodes CASDFTDTQYF.

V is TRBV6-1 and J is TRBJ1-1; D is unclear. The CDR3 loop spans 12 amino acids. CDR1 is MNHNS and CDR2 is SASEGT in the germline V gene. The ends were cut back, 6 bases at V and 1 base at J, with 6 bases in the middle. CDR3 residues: CASRLTNTEAFF. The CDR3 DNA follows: TGTGCCAGCAGGTTGACGAACACTGAAGCTTTCTTT.

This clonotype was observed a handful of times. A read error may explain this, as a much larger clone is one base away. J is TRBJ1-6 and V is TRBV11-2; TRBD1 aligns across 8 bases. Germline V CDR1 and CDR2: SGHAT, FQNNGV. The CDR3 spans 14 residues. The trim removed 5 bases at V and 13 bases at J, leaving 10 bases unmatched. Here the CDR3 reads CASSVQGAFGPLHF. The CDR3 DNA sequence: TGTGCCAGCAGCGTTCAGGGGGCTTTTGGTCCCCTCCACTTT. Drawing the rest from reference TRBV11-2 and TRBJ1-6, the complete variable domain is EAGVAQSPRYKIIEKRQSVAFWCNPISGHATLYWYQQILGQGPKLLIQFQNNGVVDDSQLPKDRFSAERLKGVDSTLKIQPAKLEDSAVYLCASSVQGAFGPLHFGNGTRLTVT.

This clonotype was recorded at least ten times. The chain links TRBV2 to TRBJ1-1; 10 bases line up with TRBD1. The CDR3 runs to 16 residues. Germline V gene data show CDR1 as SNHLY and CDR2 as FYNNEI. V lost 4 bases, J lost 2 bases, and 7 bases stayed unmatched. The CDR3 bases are TGTGCCAGCAGTGCCGGGACAGGGGCCAGAAACACTGAAGCTTTCTTT. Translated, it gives CASSAGTGARNTEAFF.

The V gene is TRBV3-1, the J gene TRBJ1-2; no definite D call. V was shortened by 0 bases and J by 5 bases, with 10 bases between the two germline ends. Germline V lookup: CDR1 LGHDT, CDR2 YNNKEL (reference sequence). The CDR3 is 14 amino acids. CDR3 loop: CASSQDPSQYGYTF. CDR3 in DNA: TGTGCCAGCAGCCAAGATCCGTCCCAATATGGCTACACCTTC. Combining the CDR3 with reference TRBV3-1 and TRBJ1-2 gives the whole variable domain DTAVSQTPKYLVTQMGNDKSIKCEQNLGHDTMYWYKQDSKKFLKIMFSYNNKELIINETVPNRFSPKSPDKAHLNLHINSLELGDSAVYFCASSQDPSQYGYTFGSGTRLTVV.

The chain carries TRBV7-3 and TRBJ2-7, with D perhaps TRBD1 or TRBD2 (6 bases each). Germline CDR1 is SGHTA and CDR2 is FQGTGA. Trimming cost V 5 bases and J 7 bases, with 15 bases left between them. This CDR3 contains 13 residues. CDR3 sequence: CASSRRRGGEQYF. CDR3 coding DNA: TGTGCCAGCAGCAGGCGGAGAGGGGGGGAGCAGTACTTC.

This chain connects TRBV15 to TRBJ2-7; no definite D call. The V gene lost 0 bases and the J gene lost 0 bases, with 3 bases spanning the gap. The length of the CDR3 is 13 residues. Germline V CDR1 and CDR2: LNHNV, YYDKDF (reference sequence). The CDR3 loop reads CATSRDNSYEQYF. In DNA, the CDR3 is TGTGCCACCAGCAGAGACAACTCCTACGAGCAGTACTTC.

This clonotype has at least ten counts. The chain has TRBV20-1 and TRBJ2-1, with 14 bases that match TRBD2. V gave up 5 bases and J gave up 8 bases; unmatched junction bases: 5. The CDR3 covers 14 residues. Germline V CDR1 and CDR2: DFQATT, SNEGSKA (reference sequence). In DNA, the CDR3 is TGCAGTGCTCTGACTAGCGGGAGGGTCTATGAGCAGTTCTTC. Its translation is CSALTSGRVYEQFF.

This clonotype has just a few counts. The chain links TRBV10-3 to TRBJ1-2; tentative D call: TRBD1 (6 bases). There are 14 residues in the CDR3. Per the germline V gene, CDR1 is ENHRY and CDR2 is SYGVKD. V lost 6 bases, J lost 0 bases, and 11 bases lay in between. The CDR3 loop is CAISQDSSNYGYTF. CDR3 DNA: TGTGCCATCAGCCAGGACAGTTCTAACTATGGCTACACCTTC.

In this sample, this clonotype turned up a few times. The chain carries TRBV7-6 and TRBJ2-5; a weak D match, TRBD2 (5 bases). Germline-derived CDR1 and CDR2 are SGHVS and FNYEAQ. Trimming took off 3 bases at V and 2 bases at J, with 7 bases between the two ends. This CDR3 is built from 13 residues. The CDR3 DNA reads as TGTGCCAGCAGCTTTCAGCGGCAAGAGACCCAGTACTTC. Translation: CASSFQRQETQYF.

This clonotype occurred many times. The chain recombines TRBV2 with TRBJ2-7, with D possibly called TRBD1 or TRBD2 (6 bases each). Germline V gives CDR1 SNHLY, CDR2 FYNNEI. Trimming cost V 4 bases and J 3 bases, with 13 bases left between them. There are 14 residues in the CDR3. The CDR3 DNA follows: TGTGCCAGCAGTGGTGTGGAGGGGGACTACGAGCAGTACTTC. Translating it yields CASSGVEGDYEQYF.

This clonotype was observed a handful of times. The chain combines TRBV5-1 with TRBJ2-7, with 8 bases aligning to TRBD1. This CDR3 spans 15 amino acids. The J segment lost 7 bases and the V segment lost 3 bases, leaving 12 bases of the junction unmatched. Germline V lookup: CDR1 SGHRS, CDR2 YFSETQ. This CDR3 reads CASSSSTGAAREQYF. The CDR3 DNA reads TGCGCCAGCAGCTCCTCGACAGGGGCTGCCAGGGAGCAGTACTTC.

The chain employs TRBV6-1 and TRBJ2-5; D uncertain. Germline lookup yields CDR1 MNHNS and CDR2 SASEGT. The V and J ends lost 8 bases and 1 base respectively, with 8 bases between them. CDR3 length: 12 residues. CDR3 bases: TGTGCCAGCGGACGGGTCCAAGAGACCCAGTACTTC. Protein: CASGRVQETQYF.

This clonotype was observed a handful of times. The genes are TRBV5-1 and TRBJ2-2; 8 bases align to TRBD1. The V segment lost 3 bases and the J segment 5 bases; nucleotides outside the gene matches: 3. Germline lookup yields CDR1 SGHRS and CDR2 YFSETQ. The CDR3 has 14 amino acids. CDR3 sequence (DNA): TGCGCCAGCAGCTGGACAGGGTGGACCGGGGAGCTGTTTTTT. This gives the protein CASSWTGWTGELFF.

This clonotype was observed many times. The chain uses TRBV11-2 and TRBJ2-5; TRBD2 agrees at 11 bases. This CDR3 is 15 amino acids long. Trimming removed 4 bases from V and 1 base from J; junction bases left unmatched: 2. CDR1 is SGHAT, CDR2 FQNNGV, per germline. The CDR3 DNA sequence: TGTGCCAGCAGCTCGGGACTAGCGGTCCAAGAGACCCAGTACTTC. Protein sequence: CASSSGLAVQETQYF.

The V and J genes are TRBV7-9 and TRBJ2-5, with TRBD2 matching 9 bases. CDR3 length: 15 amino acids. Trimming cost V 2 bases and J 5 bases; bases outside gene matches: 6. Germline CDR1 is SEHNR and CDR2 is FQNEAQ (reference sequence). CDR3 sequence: CASSLNSGRGETQYF. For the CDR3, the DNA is TGTGCCAGCAGCTTAAATAGCGGGAGAGGGGAGACCCAGTACTTC.

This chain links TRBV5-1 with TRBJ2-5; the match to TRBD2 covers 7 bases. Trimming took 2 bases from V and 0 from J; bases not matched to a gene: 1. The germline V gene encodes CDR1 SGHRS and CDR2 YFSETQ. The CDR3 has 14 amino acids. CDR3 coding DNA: TGCGCCAGCAGCTTCAGCGGGAACCAAGAGACCCAGTACTTC. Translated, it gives CASSFSGNQETQYF.

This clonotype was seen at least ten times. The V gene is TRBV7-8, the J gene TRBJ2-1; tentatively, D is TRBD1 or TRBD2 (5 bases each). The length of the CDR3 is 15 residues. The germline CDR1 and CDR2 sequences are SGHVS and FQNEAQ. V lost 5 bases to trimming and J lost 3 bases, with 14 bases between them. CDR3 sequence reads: CASSLRDGVYNEQFF. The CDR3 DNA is TGTGCCAGCAGCCTCCGGGACGGCGTCTACAATGAGCAGTTCTTC. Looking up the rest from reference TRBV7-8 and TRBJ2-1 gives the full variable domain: GAGVSQSPRYKVAKRGQDVALRCDPISGHVSLFWYQQALGQGPEFLTYFQNEAQLDKSGLPSDRFFAERPEGSVSTLKIQRTQQEDSAVYLCASSLRDGVYNEQFFGPGTRLTVL.